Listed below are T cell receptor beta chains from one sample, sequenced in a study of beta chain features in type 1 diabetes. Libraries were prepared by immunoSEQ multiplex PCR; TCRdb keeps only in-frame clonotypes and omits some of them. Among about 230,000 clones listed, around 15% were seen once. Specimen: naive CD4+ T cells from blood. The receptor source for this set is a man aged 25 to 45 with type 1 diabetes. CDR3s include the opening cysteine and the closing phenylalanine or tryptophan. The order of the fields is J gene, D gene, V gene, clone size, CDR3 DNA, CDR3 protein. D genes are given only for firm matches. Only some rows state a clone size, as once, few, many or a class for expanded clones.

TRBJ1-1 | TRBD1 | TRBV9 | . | TGTGCCAGCAGCGTAGCAGGGGGCACCACTGAAGCTTTCTTT | CASSVAGGTTEAFF
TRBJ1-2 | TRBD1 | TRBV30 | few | TGTGCCTGGCAGGGGGGACATAACTATGGCTACACCTTC | CAWQGGHNYGYTF
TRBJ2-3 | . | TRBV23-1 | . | TGCGCCATCTTTGAAGTATACGTCTTCTCAGATACGCAGTATTTT | CAIFEVYVFSDTQYF
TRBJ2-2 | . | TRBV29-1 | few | TGCAGCGTGGTGAAACAGGCGAACACCGGGGAGCTGTTTTTT | CSVVKQANTGELFF
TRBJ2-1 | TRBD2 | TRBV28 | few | TGTGCCAGCAGTATCTCGGGACTAGGGAGCGATGAGCAGTTCTTC | CASSISGLGSDEQFF
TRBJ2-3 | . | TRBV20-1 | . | TGCAGTGCTAGGGACTACTCGCCGCAGTATTTT | CSARDYSPQYF
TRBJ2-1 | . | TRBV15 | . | TGTGCCACCAGCGCGAGGAGGTCCTACAATGAGCAGTTCTTC | CATSARRSYNEQFF
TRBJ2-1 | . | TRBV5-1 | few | TGCGCCAGCAGCTTTCCCACTAGGGATGGTTTGGAGCAGTTCTTC | CASSFPTRDGLEQFF
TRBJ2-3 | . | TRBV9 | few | TGTGCCAGCAGCGAGGCCGGGCGCCCTAGCACAGATACGCAGTATTTT | CASSEAGRPSTDTQYF
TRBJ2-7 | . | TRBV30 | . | TGTGCCTGGAGTGTAGGGGGGACCTCCTACGAGCAGTACTTC | CAWSVGGTSYEQYF
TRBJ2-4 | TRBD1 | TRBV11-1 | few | TGTGCCAGCAGCTTAAGACAGGGAAACATTCAGTACTTC | CASSLRQGNIQYF
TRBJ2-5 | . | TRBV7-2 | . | TGTGCCAGCAGCTTAGGGTCGGGGAAAGAGACCCAGTACTTC | CASSLGSGKETQYF
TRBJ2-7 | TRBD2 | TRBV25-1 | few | TGTGCCACCAGCCTAGCGGGAGGGTCGGAGGAGCAGTACTTC | CATSLAGGSEEQYF
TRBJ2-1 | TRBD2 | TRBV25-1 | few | TGTGCCAGCAGTGAGATCTCCGGGACTAGCGGGAGTATTAAGGAGCAGTTCTTC | CASSEISGTSGSIKEQFF
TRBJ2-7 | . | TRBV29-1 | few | TGCAGCGCGCGAGGGGGTGACTACGAGCAGTACTTC | CSARGGDYEQYF
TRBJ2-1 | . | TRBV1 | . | TGCACCAGCAGCCAAGCACCGGGAGTCGCCTACAATGAGCAGTTCTTC | CTSSQAPGVAYNEQFF
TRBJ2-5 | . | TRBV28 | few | TGTGCCAGCAGTTTATCGGAGACCCAGTACTTC | CASSLSETQYF
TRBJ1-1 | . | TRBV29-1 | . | TGCAGCGTAGCCGGGACCCTGAAAGAAGCTTTCTTT | CSVAGTLKEAFF
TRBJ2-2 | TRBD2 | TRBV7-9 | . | TGTGCCAGCAGCTTTGGCGGGAGTGGCACCGGGGAGCTGTTTTTT | CASSFGGSGTGELFF
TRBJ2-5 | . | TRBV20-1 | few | TGCAGTGCTAGAGGCCAAGAGACCCAGTACTTC | CSARGQETQYF
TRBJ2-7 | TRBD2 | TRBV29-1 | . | TGCAGCGTTTTCATGGCTAGCGGGAGTTACGAGCAGTACTTC | CSVFMASGSYEQYF
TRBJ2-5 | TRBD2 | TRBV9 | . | TGTGCCAGCAGCGTATTCTCGGGGGGAGAGACCCAGTACTTC | CASSVFSGGETQYF
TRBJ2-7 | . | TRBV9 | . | TGTGCCAGCAGCGCGTTAGAAGGGGAGACCTACGAGCAGTACTTC | CASSALEGETYEQYF
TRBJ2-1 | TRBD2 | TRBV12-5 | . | TGTGCTAGTGGTTTGACCCTAGCGGGAAGCTCCTACAATGAGCAGTTCTTC | CASGLTLAGSSYNEQFF
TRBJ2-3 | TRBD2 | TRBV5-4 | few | TGTGCCAGCGGCGGACTAGCGGGAGGCCCGGAGGATACGCAGTATTTT | CASGGLAGGPEDTQYF
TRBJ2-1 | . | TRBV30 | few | TGTGCCTGGGACCCAGACCTGTCCGGGGTCTACCCGACGTATGAGCAGTTCTTC | CAWDPDLSGVYPTYEQFF
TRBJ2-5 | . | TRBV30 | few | TGTGCCTGGAGATCAGGGCAGGGGTTTCAAGAGACCCAGTACTTC | CAWRSGQGFQETQYF
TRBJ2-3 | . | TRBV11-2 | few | TGTGCCAGCAGCTTCAGGGGAGGAGATACGCAGTATTTT | CASSFRGGDTQYF
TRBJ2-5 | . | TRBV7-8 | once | TGTGCCAGCAGCTTATGGGCAAGCACCCAAGAGACCCAGTACTTC | CASSLWASTQETQYF
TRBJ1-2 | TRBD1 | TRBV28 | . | TGTGCCAGCAGTTTTGGTGGGACAGAGGCTAACTATGGCTACACCTTC | CASSFGGTEANYGYTF
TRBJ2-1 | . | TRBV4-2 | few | TGTGCCAGCAGCCAAGATAGGAGCTCTCGGATCAATGAGCAGTTCTTC | CASSQDRSSRINEQFF
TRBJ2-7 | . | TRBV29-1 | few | TGCAGCGTTGAAAGCCCCCGGGAGCAGTACTTC | CSVESPREQYF
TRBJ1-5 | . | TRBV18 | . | TGTGCCAGCTCACCATCTGGGGGCAATCAGCCCCAGCATTTT | CASSPSGGNQPQHF
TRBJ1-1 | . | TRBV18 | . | TGTGCCAGCTCATCGCGAAAAGAACAGGCAAACACTGAAGCTTTCTTT | CASSSRKEQANTEAFF
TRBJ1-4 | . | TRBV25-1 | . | TGTGCCAGCAGAACTACAACTAATGAAAAACTGTTTTTT | CASRTTTNEKLFF
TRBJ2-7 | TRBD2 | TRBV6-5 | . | TGTGCCAGCAGTTACTCGACTAGCGGGAGGTACGAGCAGTACTTC | CASSYSTSGRYEQYF
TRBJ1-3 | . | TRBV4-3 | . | TGCGCCAGCAGCCAAGGGGACCTGACAACGGGAGTTTGGAACACCATATATTTT | CASSQGDLTTGVWNTIYF
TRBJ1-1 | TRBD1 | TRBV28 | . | TGTGCCAGCAGGACAGGGACACTGAACACTGAAGCTTTCTTT | CASRTGTLNTEAFF
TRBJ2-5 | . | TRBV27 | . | TGTGCCAGCAGTTTTAACGGTTTCAGGGAGACCCAGTACTTC | CASSFNGFRETQYF
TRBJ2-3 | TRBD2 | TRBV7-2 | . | TGTGCCAGCATCAGACTAGCGGGAGGCCGACGCACAGATACGCAGTATTTT | CASIRLAGGRRTDTQYF
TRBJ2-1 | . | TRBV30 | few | TGTGCCTGGAGTCGTACAGGGTTTAACAATGAGCAGTTCTTC | CAWSRTGFNNEQFF
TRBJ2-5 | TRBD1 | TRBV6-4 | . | TGTGCCAGCAGCCTGACAGGGGGCGCGGAGACCCAGTACTTC | CASSLTGGAETQYF
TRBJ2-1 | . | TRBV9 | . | TGTGCCAGCAGCTCCCCCTCTAATAGTGTGTACAATGAGCAGTTCTTC | CASSSPSNSVYNEQFF
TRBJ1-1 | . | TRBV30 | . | TGTGCCTGGAGTGTCGGGTACCGGGCTTTCTTT | CAWSVGYRAFF
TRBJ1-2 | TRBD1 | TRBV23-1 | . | TGCGCCAGCAGTCCTCCGACAGGGAAAAATGGCTACACCTTC | CASSPPTGKNGYTF
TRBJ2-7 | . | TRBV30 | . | TGTGCCTGGAGTGTAGTCGCCTACGAGCAGTACTTC | CAWSVVAYEQYF
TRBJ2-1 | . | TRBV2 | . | TGTGCCAGCAGTCTATTTGGAAATGAGCAGTTCTTC | CASSLFGNEQFF
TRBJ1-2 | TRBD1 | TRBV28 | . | TGTGCCAGCACTTCCGCGGGACAGAACTATGGCTACACCTTC | CASTSAGQNYGYTF
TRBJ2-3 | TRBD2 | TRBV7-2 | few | TGTGCCAGCAGCCCGAGGGGACTAGCGGGAGGGGCAGATACGCAGTATTTT | CASSPRGLAGGADTQYF
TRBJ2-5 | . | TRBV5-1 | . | TGCGCCAGCAGCGCCAGGACAGCGGCCGGGGATGCCCAGTACTTC | CASSARTAAGDAQYF
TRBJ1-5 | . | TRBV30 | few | TGTGCCTGGAGTGATTACGTCCGGGCGGGCAATCAGCCCCAGCATTTT | CAWSDYVRAGNQPQHF
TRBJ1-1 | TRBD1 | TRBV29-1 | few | TGCAGCGTTGAAGGCCCAGGGGGGAACACTGAAGCTTTCTTT | CSVEGPGGNTEAFF
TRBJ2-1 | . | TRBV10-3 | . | TGTGCCATCGGGGCGGACACCTCCTACAATGAGCAGTTCTTC | CAIGADTSYNEQFF
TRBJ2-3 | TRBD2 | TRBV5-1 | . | TGCGCCAGCAGCGGACTAGCGGGAGTGGATACGCAGTATTTT | CASSGLAGVDTQYF
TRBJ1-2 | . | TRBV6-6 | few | TGTGCCAGCAAAACACCCCCCGGTGGCTACACCTTC | CASKTPPGGYTF